These 11 T cell receptor beta chains came from one sample sequenced in a study of cytomegalovirus exposure and HLA in healthy donors. The assay was immunoSEQ multiplex PCR, and TCRdb's table has in-frame clones only and misses some. The sample holds about 78,000 clones, about 96% seen once. Sequencing was done on a sample of PBMCs. These receptors all come from a man younger than 30 in good health and CMV-seropositive.

V is TRBV4-2 and J is TRBJ2-5; tentative D call: TRBD2 (5 bases). Germline CDR1 is LGHNA and CDR2 is YNFKEQ. CDR3 length: 15 residues. Trimming pared 4 bases from V and 2 bases from J, leaving 14 bases between. Here the CDR3 reads CASSLSGVGQETQYF. The CDR3 nucleotides read TGTGCCAGCAGCCTGAGCGGAGTCGGACAAGAGACCCAGTACTTC.

J is TRBJ2-2 and V is TRBV5-6; D uncertain. Deletions cut 2 bases from V and 5 bases from J, with 7 bases between. The CDR3 runs 13 residues. Looked up from germline, CDR1 is SGHDT and CDR2 is YYEEEE. Here the CDR3 reads CASSFVSTGELFF. CDR3 nucleotides: TGTGCCAGCAGCTTTGTCTCTACCGGGGAGCTGTTTTTT.

The chain recombines TRBV6-5 with TRBJ1-1, with D maybe TRBD1 (5 bases). The germline gives CDR1 MNHEY, CDR2 SVGAGI. The CDR3 contains 13 residues. The germline V and J ends were trimmed by 6 bases and 4 bases, with 12 bases remaining between them. For the CDR3, the DNA is TGTGCCAGCAGGAAGGTGACAGTCACTGAAGCTTTCTTT. Its protein is CASRKVTVTEAFF.

The chain combines TRBV27 with TRBJ1-1, with D possibly being TRBD1 (5 bases). Trimming cost V 8 bases and J 1 base, with 11 bases left between them. Germline values: CDR1 MNHEY, CDR2 SMNVEV (reference sequence). The CDR3 consists of 13 residues. For the CDR3, the DNA is TGTGCCAGCTCGAATCAGGGGAACACTGAAGCTTTCTTT. It specifies CASSNQGNTEAFF.

With regard to this clone: One junction end does not reproduce the germline sequence, and a read error may be involved. The same CDR3 is also encoded by other DNA sequences in this sample. The chain links TRBV5-1 to TRBJ2-6; D gene unclear. The germline CDR1 and CDR2 sequences are SGHRS and YFSETQ. The CDR3 runs 16 residues. CDR3 residues: CASSLAGHSGANVLTF. The DNA of the CDR3 is TGCGCTAGCAGCTTGGCCGGTCACTCTGGGGCCAACGTCCTGACTTTC.

The gene calls are TRBV27 and TRBJ2-1; 7 nucleotides agree with TRBD1. The CDR3 contains 15 residues. Germline trimming cut 7 bases from V and 6 bases from J; bases unmatched to any gene: 12. The germline V gene encodes CDR1 MNHEY and CDR2 SMNVEV (reference sequence). For the CDR3, the DNA is TGTGCCAGCAACTTGAGACAGGGTCTACGCAATGAGCAGTTCTTC. Translated: CASNLRQGLRNEQFF.

This sequence joins TRBV19 and TRBJ1-3; D ambiguous. Germline V gene data show CDR1 as LNHDA and CDR2 as SQIVND (reference sequence). Trimming removed 3 bases at V and 0 bases at J, with 9 bases between. The CDR3 is made up of 15 amino acids. CDR3 protein: CASSIGGPSGNTIYF. The CDR3 region has the DNA TGTGCCAGTAGTATCGGCGGTCCCTCTGGAAACACCATATATTTT.

The chain links TRBV2 to TRBJ1-5, with TRBD1 as a possible D gene (5 bases). The CDR3 totals 17 residues. Trimming stripped 7 bases from V and 3 bases from J, with 22 bases between. From germline, CDR1 is SNHLY and CDR2 FYNNEI. DNA of the CDR3: TGTGCCAGCAAAGAAGGGGCGGGACGGTCACCCAATCAGCCCCAGCATTTT. Its protein product is CASKEGAGRSPNQPQHF.

J is TRBJ2-7 and V is TRBV7-2, with TRBD2 identical over 7 bases. Germline V lookup: CDR1 SGHTA, CDR2 FQGNSA. This CDR3 spans 14 amino acids. With V trimmed by 1 base and J by 5 bases, 5 bases remained unmatched. Here the CDR3 DNA reads TGTGCCAGCAGCTTAGGGCGGGAGATGGACGAGCAGTACTTC. This gives the protein CASSLGREMDEQYF.

The chain uses TRBV15 and TRBJ2-3; no definite D call. Germline V gene data show CDR1 as LNHNV and CDR2 as YYDKDF (reference sequence). CDR3 length equals 13 residues. The V gene lost 6 bases and the J gene lost 4 bases, with 11 bases spanning the gap. Here the CDR3 DNA reads TGTGCCACCAGTTCTTCCCCCCCAGATACGCAGTATTTT. Translating it yields CATSSSPPDTQYF.

V is TRBV28 and J is TRBJ2-1; 15 bases agree with TRBD2. Germline V gene sequence: CDR1 MDHEN, CDR2 SYDVKM. This CDR3 contains 17 residues. Trimming removed 3 bases from V and 9 bases from J; junction bases left unmatched: 9. As DNA, the CDR3 is TGTGCCAGCAGTTTCGTCTCGGGACTAGCGGGAGGAAGTGAGCAGTTCTTC. This codes for CASSFVSGLAGGSEQFF. Using reference TRBV28 and TRBJ2-1 for the parts outside the CDR3, the full variable domain is DVKVTQSSRYLVKRTGEKVFLECVQDMDHENMFWYRQDPGLGLRLIYFSYDVKMKEKGDIPEGYSVSREKKERFSLILESASTNQTSMYLCASSFVSGLAGGSEQFFGPGTRLTVL.